This is a list of T cell receptor beta chains from one sample in a study of brain metastases from non-small cell lung cancer. TCRdb's table, derived via immunoSEQ multiplex PCR, lists solely in-frame clones and lacks some. Of several thousand clones in the sample, more than 60% were seen once. Sequenced sample: primary lung tumor tissue. These receptors all come from a donor aged 40 or over with non-small cell lung cancer. Both conserved end residues are part of each CDR3. The order of the fields is J gene, D gene, CDR3 length, clone size, V gene, CDR3 protein, CDR3 DNA. A D gene is named only where the DNA matches it firmly. Size tells how often a clone was seen (once, few, many) or the class of an expanded clone, and some rows leave it out.

TRBJ2-5 - 19 - TRBV3-1/TRBV3-2 CASSQRPGPPNKYQETQYF TGTGCCAGCAGCCAGCGACCGGGGCCACCTAATAAGTACCAAGAGACCCAGTACTTC
TRBJ2-3 TRBD2 13 - TRBV6-5 CASRTSGGAMPYF TGTGCCAGCAGAACTAGCGGGGGGGCAATGCCGTATTTT
TRBJ2-3 TRBD2 15 - TRBV18 CASSPWDGRTDTQYF TGTGCCAGCTCACCATGGGACGGGAGGACAGATACGCAGTATTTT
TRBJ2-1 - 14 - TRBV6-6 CASKVIGLYNEQFF TGTGCCAGCAAGGTCATCGGCCTCTACAATGAGCAGTTCTTC
TRBJ2-5 - 16 - TRBV4-1 CASSQDSTGPEETQYF TGCGCCAGCAGCCAAGATTCTACAGGACCCGAGGAGACCCAGTACTTC
TRBJ1-2 - 16 - TRBV6-5 CASSYLWGPSNYGYTF TGTGCCAGCAGTTACCTTTGGGGACCTTCTAATTATGGCTACACCTTC
TRBJ1-2 - 11 - TRBV20-1 CNAKAVYGYTF TGCAATGCTAAGGCAGTCTATGGCTACACCTTC
TRBJ2-1 - 15 - TRBV19 CASKTQGGTYNKQFF TGTGCCAGTAAAACACAGGGGGGGACCTACAATAAGCAGTTCTTC
TRBJ2-2 - 17 large TRBV5-1 CASGPSEDPRVGGELFF TGCGCCAGCGGCCCCTCCGAGGACCCAAGGGTTGGCGGGGAGCTGTTTTTT
TRBJ2-3 - 14 - TRBV5-1 CASSPGQRTDTQYF TGCGCCAGCAGCCCAGGACAGAGGACAGATACGCAGTATTTT
TRBJ1-2 - 13 few TRBV5-4 CASSFASVDGYTF TGTGCCAGCAGCTTTGCCAGCGTGGATGGCTACACCTTC
TRBJ1-6 - 14 - TRBV5-8 CASRRRGSDSPLHF TGTGCCAGCAGGCGGCGGGGTTCGGATTCACCCCTCCACTTT
TRBJ2-3 - 14 few TRBV6-5 CASSPGGLLDTQYF TGTGCCAGCAGTCCCGGGGGTCTTTTGGATACGCAGTATTTT
TRBJ2-7 TRBD1 15 - TRBV27 CASSSSGQGHYEQYF TGTGCCAGCAGTTCCTCCGGACAGGGCCACTACGAGCAGTACTTC
TRBJ2-7 - 16 - TRBV28 CASSLFGGESSYEQYF TGTGCCAGCAGTTTATTTGGCGGAGAAAGCTCCTACGAGCAGTACTTC
TRBJ1-1 TRBD1 12 - TRBV6-6 CATATGRTEAFF TGTGCCACCGCGACAGGGAGAACTGAAGCTTTCTTT
TRBJ1-1 - 15 - TRBV30 CAWSPRGRDKVEAFF TGTGCCTGGAGCCCCCGAGGGCGGGACAAAGTCGAAGCTTTCTTT
TRBJ1-4 - 15 - TRBV18 CASSLTAPTNEKLFF TGTGCCAGCTCCCTCACAGCTCCAACTAATGAAAAACTGTTTTTT
TRBJ1-1 - 13 - TRBV5-6 CASTVGGMAEAFF TGTGCCAGCACCGTGGGGGGGATGGCTGAAGCTTTCTTT
TRBJ2-5 - 13 once TRBV20-1 CSASGGFSYEQYF TGCAGTGCTAGTGGCGGGTTCTCCTACGAACAGTACTTC
TRBJ1-1 - 15 - TRBV9 CASSVASGPNTEAFF TGTGCCAGTAGCGTAGCGTCTGGGCCTAACACTGAAGCTTTCTTT
TRBJ2-3 - 14 - TRBV7-9 CASSYDGGRDTQYF TGTGCCAGCAGCTACGACGGGGGCAGAGATACGCAGTATTTT
TRBJ1-1 - 14 once TRBV6-1 CASSEAGGDTEAFF TGTGCCAGCAGTGAAGCGGGGGGGGACACTGAAGCTTTCTTT
TRBJ2-1 TRBD2 15 - TRBV28 CASSSGGGAYNEQFF TGTGCCAGCAGTTCGGGCGGGGGGGCTTACAATGAGCAGTTCTTC
TRBJ1-5 TRBD1 13 - TRBV14 CASSAGGHQPQHF TGTGCCAGCAGCGCAGGGGGTCATCAGCCCCAGCATTTT
TRBJ1-2 - 12 - TRBV12-3/TRBV12-4 CACYGPNYGYTF TGTGCCTGCTATGGCCCTAACTATGGCTACACCTTC